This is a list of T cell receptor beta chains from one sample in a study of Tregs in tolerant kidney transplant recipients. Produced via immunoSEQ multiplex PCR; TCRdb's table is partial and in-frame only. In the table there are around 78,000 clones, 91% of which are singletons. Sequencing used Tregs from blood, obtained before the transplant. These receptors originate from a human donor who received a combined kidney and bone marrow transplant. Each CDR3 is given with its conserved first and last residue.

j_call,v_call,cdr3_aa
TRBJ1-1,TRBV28,CASSLPLGRQAEGTEAFF
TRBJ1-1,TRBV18,CASSPLGGRNTEAFF
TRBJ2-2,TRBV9,CASSVVAGATGELFF
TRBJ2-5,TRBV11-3,CASSLGSGGEAETQYF
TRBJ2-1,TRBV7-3,CASSLSSGIHNEQFF
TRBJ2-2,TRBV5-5,CASSFSPGELFF
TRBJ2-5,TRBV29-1,CSVAGGSQETQYF
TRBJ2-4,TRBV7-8,CASSNPTVAKNIQYF
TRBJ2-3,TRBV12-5,CASGLVATRQGADTQYF
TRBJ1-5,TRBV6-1,CASREFSNQPQHF
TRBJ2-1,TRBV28,CASSYVYRVSEQFF
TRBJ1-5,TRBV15,CATSRYNQDQPQHF
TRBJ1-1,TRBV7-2,CASSSQSREAFF
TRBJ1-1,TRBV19,CASSIARQGWAFF
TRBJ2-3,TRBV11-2,CASSFRGLARSTDTQYF
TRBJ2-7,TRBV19,CASSILAGGTYEQYF
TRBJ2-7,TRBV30,CAWSDREGARNEQYF
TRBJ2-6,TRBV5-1,CASSLDGPSGANVLTF
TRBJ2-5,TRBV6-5,CASSPGFGETQYF
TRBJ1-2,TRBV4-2,CASSPRGQGKPYGYTF
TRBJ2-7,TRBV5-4,CASFTGTEPYEQYF
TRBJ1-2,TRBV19,CASSPRGYGYTF
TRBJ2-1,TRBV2,CASTYRDREQFF
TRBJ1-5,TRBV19,CASSPRTGYSNQPQHF
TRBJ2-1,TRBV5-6,CASSLVGRDNEQFF
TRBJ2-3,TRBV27,CASSFQSSRDTQYF
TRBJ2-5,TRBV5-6,CASSFGRAGRETQYF
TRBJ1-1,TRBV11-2,CASSLESWQGISRAFF
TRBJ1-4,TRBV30,CAWSKGWGEKLFF
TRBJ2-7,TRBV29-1,CSVARGDEQYF
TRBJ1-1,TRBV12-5,CASGPGDGEAFF
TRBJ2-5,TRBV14,CASSPRAISETQYF
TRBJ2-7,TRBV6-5,CASTNGDRVHEQYF
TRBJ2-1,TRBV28,CASSLSYRGTDEQFF
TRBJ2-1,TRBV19,CASSLARAGGTFF
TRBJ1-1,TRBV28,CASRQAGAEAFF
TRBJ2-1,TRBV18,CASSPRGHYNEQFF
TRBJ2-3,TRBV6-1,CASKGLVAGTDTQYF
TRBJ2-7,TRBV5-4,CASSSGQSSYEQYF
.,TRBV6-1,CASSVRSPPYEQYF
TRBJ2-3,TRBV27,CASRSLAGSTDTQYF
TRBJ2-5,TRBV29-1,CSVGRGGGQETQYF
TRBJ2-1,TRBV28,CASSQYELAYNEQFF
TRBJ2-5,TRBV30,CAGQPGLAGQETQYF
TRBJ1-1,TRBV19,CASSIVSPGGGAAFF
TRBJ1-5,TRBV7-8,CASSLTGGQPQHF
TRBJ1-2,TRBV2,CASSEDPFNYGYTF
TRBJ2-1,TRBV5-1,CASSLEGQGFHEQFF
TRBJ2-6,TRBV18,CASSPNTGTGGSGANVLTF
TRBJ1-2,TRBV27,CASSLSFERFWGYTF
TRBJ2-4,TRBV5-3,CARSVTGGAGNIQYF